What follows are 12 T cell receptor beta chains derived from one specimen sequenced in a study of T cells in Graves' hyperthyroidism and ophthalmopathy. What was amplified from RNA transcripts were TCR beta CDR3 regions. A set of HTBI primers served as the primers for a first-round RT-PCR of the TCR CDR3. MiXCR, run by TCRdb on the multiplex PCR reads, gives a single entry per CDR3 protein. The table includes about 570,000 distinct CDR3 sequences, around 15% detected once. The specimen was blood. These receptors were obtained from a woman between 35 and 50 years old with Graves' hyperthyroidism.

This clonotype turned up a few times. V and J are TRBV5-6 and TRBJ2-1; possible D gene TRBD2, 6 bases. The CDR3 length is 15 residues. V lost 4 bases to trimming and J lost 7 bases, with 18 bases between them. The germline V gene has CDR1 SGHDT and CDR2 YYEEEE. The CDR3, as DNA: TGTGCCAGCAGCCCCACTGCCGGGACTCCTAATGAGCAGTTCTTC. This sequence encodes CASSPTAGTPNEQFF.

This clonotype showed up many times. The rearrangement links TRBV20-1 to TRBJ2-7, with TRBD2 matching over 10 bases. In germline, CDR1 is DFQATT, CDR2 SNEGSKA (reference sequence). The J segment lost 0 bases and the V segment lost 1 base, leaving 0 bases of the junction unmatched. The length of the CDR3 is 14 residues. The DNA of the CDR3 is TGCAGTGCTAGAGGGACTAGCGGCTCCTACGAGCAGTACTTC. As protein: CSARGTSGSYEQYF.

This chain connects TRBV6-2 or TRBV6-3 to TRBJ2-7; the match to TRBD2 covers 9 bases. Germline V CDR1 and CDR2: MNHEY, SVGEGT. V shed 4 bases and J 5 bases; nucleotides not matched to a gene: 6. The CDR3 is 14 residues long. The CDR3 DNA is TGTGCCAGCAGTTCTATAGGGACTAGCAACGAGCAGTACTTC. Its translation: CASSSIGTSNEQYF.

This chain links TRBV12-3 or TRBV12-4 with TRBJ1-2; D possibly corresponds to TRBD1 (6 bases). The germline V and J ends were trimmed by 2 bases and 7 bases, with 14 bases remaining between them. The CDR3 has 14 residues. The CDR3 region has the DNA TGTGCCAGCAGTTTATCGAACAGGGATCTTGGCTACACCTTC. Translating gives CASSLSNRDLGYTF.

The table lists this clonotype with many counts. The chain is built from TRBV5-1 and TRBJ2-1, with D possibly TRBD1 on 7 matching bases. V was cut by 3 bases and J by 7 bases, with 14 bases left in between. This CDR3 comprises 14 residues. Looked up from germline, CDR1 is SGHRS and CDR2 is YFSETQ. The CDR3 DNA reads as TGCGCCAGCAGCTGGGGGCCAGGGGGGAATGAGCAGTTCTTC. It translates to CASSWGPGGNEQFF.

Points on this clonotype: One base away lies a much larger clone, so this may be a sequencing read error. Likely a read error: the CDR3 ends without its conserved phenylalanine or tryptophan. The V gene is TRBV6-2 or TRBV6-3, the J gene TRBJ1-5, with 7 bases identical to TRBD1. Germline V gene sequence: CDR1 MNHEY, CDR2 SVGEGT. The CDR3 is 14 residues long. V lost 8 bases, J lost 4 bases, and 8 bases stayed unmatched. The CDR3 sequence: CASSTGISNQPQHL. CDR3 coding DNA: TGTGCCAGCTCGACAGGGATATCAAATCAGCCCCAGCATCTT.

The chain is built from TRBV15 and TRBJ1-3; D gene ambiguous. V dropped 0 bases and J dropped 4 bases, with 10 bases sitting between them. CDR3 length: 15 amino acids. The germline gives CDR1 LNHNV, CDR2 YYDKDF (reference sequence). In DNA, the CDR3 is TGTGCCACCAGCAGAGATCGGGCAGGCGGAAACACCATATATTTT. Protein: CATSRDRAGGNTIYF.

The table lists this clonotype with a few counts. The chain is built from TRBV7-9 and TRBJ2-3, with TRBD2 identical over 12 bases. Germline trimming cut 4 bases from V and 6 bases from J; bases unmatched to any gene: 8. The CDR3 covers 16 residues. Germline V gene lookup returns CDR1 SEHNR and CDR2 FQNEAQ (reference sequence). CDR3 residues: CASSWRLAGEKDTQYF. The CDR3 nucleotides are TGTGCCAGCAGCTGGCGACTAGCGGGAGAAAAGGATACGCAGTATTTT.

This clonotype was picked up one time. V usage is TRBV5-1 and J usage is TRBJ2-5; 14 positions match TRBD2. Germline CDR1 reads SGHRS; CDR2 reads YFSETQ. The CDR3 runs to 19 residues. With V trimmed by 0 bases and J by 1 base, 8 bases remained unmatched. The CDR3 DNA reads as TGCGCCAGCAGCTTGGAATGGGGGACTAGCGGGGGCTCCCAAGAGACCCAGTACTTC. It specifies CASSLEWGTSGGSQETQYF. The full variable domain, completed using reference TRBV5-1 and TRBJ2-5, is KAGVTQTPRYLIKTRGQQVTLSCSPISGHRSVSWYQQTPGQGLQFLFEYFSETQRNKGNFPGRFSGRQFSNSRSEMNVSTLELGDSALYLCASSLEWGTSGGSQETQYFGPGTRLLVL.

At least ten counts were recorded for this clonotype. The chain carries TRBV5-1 and TRBJ2-1; a possible D gene is TRBD1 (6 bases). V lost 3 bases and J 5 bases, leaving 9 bases between the germline ends. The CDR3 has 13 amino acids. Germline V gives CDR1 SGHRS, CDR2 YFSETQ. The CDR3: CASSYRTDNEQFF. In DNA, the CDR3 is TGCGCCAGCAGCTACCGGACAGACAATGAGCAGTTCTTC.

The chain combines TRBV6-5 with TRBJ2-5; 12 nucleotides line up with TRBD2. Germline V CDR1 and CDR2: MNHEY, SVGAGI. The CDR3 length is 17 residues. V was pared by 4 bases and J by 5 bases, with 11 bases of the junction left unmatched. This CDR3 is CASSSRLAGAPTETQYF. In DNA, the CDR3 is TGTGCCAGCAGTTCTCGACTAGCGGGGGCTCCTACGGAGACCCAGTACTTC.

This clonotype was recorded at least ten times. The chain employs TRBV28 and TRBJ2-7; TRBD1 is a possible D gene (6 bases). Germline V gene data show CDR1 as MDHEN and CDR2 as SYDVKM. The CDR3 loop spans 18 amino acids. Trimming pared 6 bases from V and 3 bases from J, leaving 27 bases between. The CDR3 reads CASSRPDRIKVSFYEQYF. The CDR3 nucleotides are TGTGCCAGCAGCCGCCCAGACAGGATTAAAGTTTCTTTCTACGAGCAGTACTTC. Using reference TRBV28 and TRBJ2-7 for the parts outside the CDR3, the full variable domain is DVKVTQSSRYLVKRTGEKVFLECVQDMDHENMFWYRQDPGLGLRLIYFSYDVKMKEKGDIPEGYSVSREKKERFSLILESASTNQTSMYLCASSRPDRIKVSFYEQYFGPGTRLTVT.